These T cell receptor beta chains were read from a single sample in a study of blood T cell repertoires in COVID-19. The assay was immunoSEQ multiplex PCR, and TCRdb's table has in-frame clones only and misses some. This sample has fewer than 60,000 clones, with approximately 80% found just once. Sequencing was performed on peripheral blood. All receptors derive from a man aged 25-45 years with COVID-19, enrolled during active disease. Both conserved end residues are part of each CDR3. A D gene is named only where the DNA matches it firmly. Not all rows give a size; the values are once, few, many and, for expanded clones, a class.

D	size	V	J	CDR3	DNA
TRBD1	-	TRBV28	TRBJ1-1	CASTLTGLNTEAFF	TGTGCCAGCACCCTGACAGGGTTGAACACTGAAGCTTTCTTT
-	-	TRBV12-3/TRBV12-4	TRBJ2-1	CASSLLGSEQFF	TGTGCCAGCAGTTTATTGGGGAGTGAGCAGTTCTTC
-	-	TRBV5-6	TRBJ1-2	CASSSGGRNYGYTF	TGTGCCAGCAGCAGCGGAGGGAGAAACTATGGCTACACCTTC
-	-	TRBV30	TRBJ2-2	CAWIKRGRGSGELFF	TGTGCCTGGATCAAGAGGGGGAGGGGTTCCGGGGAGCTGTTTTTT
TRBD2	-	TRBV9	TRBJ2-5	CASSVGGTFQETQYF	TGTGCCAGCAGCGTGGGAGGGACTTTCCAAGAGACCCAGTACTTC
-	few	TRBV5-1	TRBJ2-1	CASRWGDGEQFF	TGCGCCAGCAGATGGGGGGATGGTGAGCAGTTCTTC
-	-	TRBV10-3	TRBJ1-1	CATSREGTEAFF	TGTGCCACGTCCAGGGAGGGGACTGAAGCTTTCTTT
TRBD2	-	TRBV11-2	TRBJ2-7	CASSLGLGAGGGEQYF	TGTGCCAGCAGCTTAGGACTTGGGGCGGGAGGTGGCGAGCAGTACTTC
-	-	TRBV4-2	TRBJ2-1	CASSHPGGYNEQFF	TGTGCCAGCAGCCACCCCGGGGGATACAATGAGCAGTTCTTC
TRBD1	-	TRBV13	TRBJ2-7	CASSGGTGAGEQYF	TGTGCCAGCAGCGGGGGGACAGGGGCAGGCGAGCAGTACTTC
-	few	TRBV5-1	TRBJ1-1	CASSPRENTEAFF	TGCGCCAGCAGCCCTCGGGAGAACACTGAAGCTTTCTTT
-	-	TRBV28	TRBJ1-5	CASSSEINQPQHF	TGTGCCAGCAGTTCGGAGATTAATCAGCCCCAGCATTTT
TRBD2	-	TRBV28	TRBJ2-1	CASSLIAAGAGNEQFF	TGTGCCAGCAGTTTAATCGCAGCGGGAGCAGGGAATGAGCAGTTCTTC
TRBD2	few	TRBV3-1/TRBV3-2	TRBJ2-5	CASSQGRGAAIETQYF	TGTGCCAGCAGTCAAGGGAGGGGCGCGGCCATAGAGACCCAGTACTTC
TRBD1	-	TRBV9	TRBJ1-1	CASAGTGGTEAFF	TGTGCCAGCGCCGGGACAGGGGGCACTGAAGCTTTCTTT
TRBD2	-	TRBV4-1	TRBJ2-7	CASSQELAVSYEQYF	TGCGCCAGCAGCCAAGAACTAGCGGTTTCCTACGAGCAGTACTTC
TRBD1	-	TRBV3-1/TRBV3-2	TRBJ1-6	CASSPGTGLNSPLHF	TGTGCCAGCAGCCCCGGGACAGGGCTAAATTCACCCCTCCACTTT
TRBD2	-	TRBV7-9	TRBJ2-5	CASSFVLAEQETQYF	TGTGCCAGCAGCTTTGTGCTAGCGGAACAAGAGACCCAGTACTTC
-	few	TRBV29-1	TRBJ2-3	CSVEAPIPGTQYF	TGCAGCGTTGAAGCCCCTATTCCGGGTACGCAGTATTTT
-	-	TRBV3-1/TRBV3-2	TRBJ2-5	CASSQERGGNRQETQYF	TGTGCCAGCAGCCAAGAAAGAGGAGGAAATAGGCAAGAGACCCAGTACTTC
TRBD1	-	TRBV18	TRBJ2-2	CASSQDRKNTGELFF	TGTGCCAGCTCACAGGACAGGAAAAACACCGGGGAGCTGTTTTTT
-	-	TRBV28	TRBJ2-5	CASRGPVHNQETQYF	TGTGCCAGCAGGGGCCCCGTACATAACCAAGAGACCCAGTACTTC
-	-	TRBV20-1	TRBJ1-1	CSASLSGYTEAFF	TGCAGTGCTAGTTTGTCCGGTTACACTGAAGCTTTCTTT
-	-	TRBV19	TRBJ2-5	CASSIRDLETQYF	TGTGCCAGTAGCATTCGGGATTTGGAGACCCAGTACTTC
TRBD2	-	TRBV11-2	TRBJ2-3	CASSPWTSGTDTQYF	TGTGCCAGCAGCCCTTGGACTAGCGGCACAGATACGCAGTATTTT
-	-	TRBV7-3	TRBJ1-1	CASSRSWGDTEAFF	TGTGCCAGCAGTAGGTCGTGGGGGGACACTGAAGCTTTCTTT
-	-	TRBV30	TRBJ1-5	CAWRASGGVEQPQHF	TGTGCCTGGAGGGCCTCGGGAGGGGTTGAGCAGCCCCAGCATTTT
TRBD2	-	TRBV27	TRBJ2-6	CATQREGSSGANVLTF	TGTGCCACCCAGCGGGAGGGAAGCTCTGGGGCCAACGTCCTGACTTTC
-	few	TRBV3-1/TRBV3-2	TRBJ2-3	CASSPGHGTDTQYF	TGTGCCAGCAGCCCCGGACATGGCACAGATACGCAGTATTTT
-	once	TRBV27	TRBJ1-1	CASSLQGESFF	TGTGCCAGCAGTTTACAGGGTGAGTCTTTCTTT
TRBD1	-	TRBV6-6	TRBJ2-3	CASRGTGWADTQYF	TGTGCCAGCAGGGGGACAGGGTGGGCAGATACGCAGTATTTT
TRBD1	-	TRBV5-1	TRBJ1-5	CASRAEQGLEPQHF	TGCGCCAGCAGGGCGGAACAGGGGTTAGAGCCCCAGCATTTT
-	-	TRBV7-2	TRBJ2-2	CASSLERLSNTGELFF	TGTGCCAGCAGCTTAGAGCGACTATCGAACACCGGGGAGCTGTTTTTT
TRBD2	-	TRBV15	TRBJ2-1	CATSFLGGSSYNEQFF	TGTGCCACCAGCTTCTTGGGCGGGAGCTCCTACAATGAGCAGTTCTTC
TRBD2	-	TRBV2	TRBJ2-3	CASSPGTSVSDTQYF	TGTGCCAGCAGTCCCGGGACTAGCGTTTCGGATACGCAGTATTTT
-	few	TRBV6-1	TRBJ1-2	CASSEGFPDRLYGYTF	TGTGCCAGCAGTGAAGGATTTCCGGACAGACTCTATGGCTACACCTTC
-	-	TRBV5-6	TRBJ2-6	CASSLTGSGANVLTF	TGTGCCAGCAGCCTGACTGGATCTGGGGCCAACGTCCTGACTTTC
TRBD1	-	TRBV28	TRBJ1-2	CASSSDRGMVYGYTF	TGTGCCAGCAGTTCTGACAGGGGGATGGTTTATGGCTACACCTTC
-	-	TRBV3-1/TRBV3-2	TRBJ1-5	CASGGAGGSQPQHF	TGTGCCAGCGGCGGGGCAGGCGGGAGTCAGCCCCAGCATTTT
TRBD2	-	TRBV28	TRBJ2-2	CASRPSGRQNTGELFF	TGTGCCAGCAGGCCTAGCGGGAGGCAGAACACCGGGGAGCTGTTTTTT
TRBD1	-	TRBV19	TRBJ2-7	CASSPGTGGFGYEQYF	TGTGCCAGTAGTCCCGGGACAGGGGGCTTTGGCTACGAGCAGTACTTC
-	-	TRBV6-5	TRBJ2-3	CASSYGAGADTQYF	TGTGCCAGCAGTTACGGGGCTGGGGCAGATACGCAGTATTTT
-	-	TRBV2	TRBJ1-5	CASSRDLQNQPQHF	TGTGCCAGCAGTAGGGACTTGCAGAATCAGCCCCAGCATTTT
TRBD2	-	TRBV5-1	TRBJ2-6	CASSLELFGGAGANVLTF	TGCGCCAGCAGCTTGGAGCTATTTGGGGGGGCTGGGGCCAACGTCCTGACTTTC
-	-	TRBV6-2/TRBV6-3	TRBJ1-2	CASSPTGHGYTF	TGTGCCAGCAGTCCCACAGGTCATGGCTACACCTTC
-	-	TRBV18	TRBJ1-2	CASSPSGEAYGYTF	TGTGCCAGCTCACCATCCGGGGAAGCCTATGGCTACACCTTC
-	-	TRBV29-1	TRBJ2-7	CSVGVRGPGDEQYF	TGCAGCGTTGGAGTCAGGGGACCAGGGGACGAGCAGTACTTC
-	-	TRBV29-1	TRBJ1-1	CSVGEVTEAFF	TGCAGCGTGGGGGAGGTGACTGAAGCTTTCTTT
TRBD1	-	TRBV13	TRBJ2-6	CASSLTVDRVGSGANVLTF	TGTGCCAGCAGCTTAACCGTGGACAGGGTGGGTAGTGGGGCCAACGTCCTGACTTTC
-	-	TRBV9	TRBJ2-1	CASSVVNSLDEQFF	TGTGCCAGCAGCGTAGTCAACTCCCTCGATGAGCAGTTCTTC
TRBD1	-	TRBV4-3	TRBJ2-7	CASSQVFSSGTGSYEQYF	TGCGCCAGCAGCCAAGTTTTCTCTTCCGGGACAGGATCTTACGAGCAGTACTTC
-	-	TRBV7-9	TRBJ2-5	CASSRDLQETQYF	TGTGCCAGCAGTCGGGACTTGCAAGAGACCCAGTACTTC
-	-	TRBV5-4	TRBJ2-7	CAVSPGQRYYEQYF	TGTGCCGTCTCCCCAGGACAACGTTACTACGAGCAGTACTTC
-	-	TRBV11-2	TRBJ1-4	CASSYGKGHEKLFF	TGTGCCAGCAGCTACGGGAAGGGCCATGAAAAACTGTTTTTT
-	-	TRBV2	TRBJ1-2	CASSEVKDGYTF	TGTGCCAGCAGCGAGGTAAAGGATGGCTACACCTTC
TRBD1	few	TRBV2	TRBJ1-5	CASSSTGTGNQPQHF	TGTGCCAGCTCCTCGACAGGGACGGGCAATCAGCCCCAGCATTTT
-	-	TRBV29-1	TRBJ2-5	CSVEEGYGRETQYF	TGCAGCGTTGAGGAGGGGTATGGTCGAGAGACCCAGTACTTC
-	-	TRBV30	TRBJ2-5	CAWSFAGRGSQYF	TGTGCCTGGAGTTTTGCAGGGAGGGGGTCCCAGTACTTC
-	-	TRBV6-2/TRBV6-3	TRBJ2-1	CASSFTANNEQFF	TGTGCCAGCAGTTTCACTGCTAACAATGAGCAGTTCTTC